Below are 18 T cell receptor beta chains sequenced from a single sample in a study of shared clonotypes between healthy human individuals. It was CD45RO-negative cells, positively selected for CCR7, that made up naive CD8 cells, with terminally differentiated effector memory CD45RA+ cells excluded. The assay was immunoSEQ multiplex PCR, and TCRdb's table has in-frame clones only and misses some. This sample has around 640,000 clones, with about 96% found just once. Sequencing was done on a sample of naive CD8+ T cells sorted from blood. Receptor source: a woman in her 30s in good health.

The rearrangement uses TRBV4-1 and TRBJ2-7; a possible D gene is TRBD2 (5 bases). CDR1 and CDR2 (germline): MGHRA, YSYEKL. Trimming stripped 0 bases from V and 7 bases from J, with 13 bases between. The CDR3 has 14 residues. DNA of the CDR3: TGCGCCAGCAGCCAAGATGGGGTAAAGCGGGAGCAGTACTTC. Protein sequence: CASSQDGVKREQYF.

The CDR3 is CASSLRYGRIDEQYF. The DNA for the CDR3 is TGTGCCAGCAGCTTGAGGTACGGGAGAATCGACGAGCAGTACTTC. The genes are TRBV5-4 and TRBJ2-7; tentative D call: TRBD2 (6 bases). Germline lookup yields CDR1 SGHNT and CDR2 YYREEE (reference sequence). The CDR3 runs to 15 residues. V was trimmed by 1 base and J by 5 bases, leaving 16 bases between them.

The chain is built from TRBV7-8 and TRBJ2-2; 12 nucleotides agree with TRBD2. Germline CDR1 is SGHVS and CDR2 is FQNEAQ. The CDR3 covers 14 residues. Germline trimming cut 9 bases from V and 3 bases from J; bases unmatched to any gene: 2. This CDR3 reads CASPSGRDTGELFF. CDR3 coding DNA: TGTGCCAGTCCTAGCGGGAGGGACACCGGGGAGCTGTTTTTT.

J is TRBJ2-1 and V is TRBV5-1; perhaps D is TRBD1 or TRBD2 (5 bases each). Germline V gene data show CDR1 as SGHRS and CDR2 as YFSETQ. The CDR3 consists of 13 residues. Trimming took 4 bases from V and 6 from J, leaving 11 bases between them. CDR3 amino acids: CASSARDGNEQFF. The CDR3, as DNA: TGCGCCAGCAGCGCCCGGGACGGCAATGAGCAGTTCTTC.

The chain carries TRBV4-2 and TRBJ2-7; no clear D gene. Germline V CDR1 and CDR2: LGHNA, YNFKEQ. The CDR3 is 17 amino acids. The V gene lost 0 bases and the J gene lost 2 bases, with 17 bases spanning the gap. CDR3 DNA sequence: TGTGCCAGCAGCCAAGATCCTGGCTACGAAGGGACCTACGAGCAGTACTTC. Its protein product is CASSQDPGYEGTYEQYF.

The chain carries TRBV4-1 and TRBJ1-2, with 7 positions matching TRBD1. Germline CDR1 reads MGHRA; CDR2 reads YSYEKL. The CDR3 is 17 residues long. V lost 1 base to trimming and J lost 4 bases; unmatched junction nucleotides: 12. The CDR3 DNA reads TGCGCCAGCAGCCAAGGGGGCGGGACAGCCCTTTCCTATGGCTACACCTTC. Its translation is CASSQGGGTALSYGYTF.

Concerning this clone itself: The junction and the germline gene differ at one end; a read error may be behind it. The chain recombines TRBV5-4 with TRBJ2-1; D is uncertain. The CDR3 is made up of 13 amino acids. Germline V gene sequence: CDR1 SGHNT, CDR2 YYREEE (reference sequence). The CDR3 sequence: CASSLGMDNEQFF. CDR3 in DNA: TGTGCCAGCAGTTTGGGGATGGATAATGAGCAGTTCTTC.

The chain joins TRBV7-7 to TRBJ2-5; no clear D. The germline CDR1 and CDR2 sequences are SSHAT and FNYEAQ (reference sequence). This CDR3 region has 12 residues. V was clipped by 5 bases and J by 13 bases, with 17 bases between them. CDR3 sequence: CASSLLIRMGYF. The CDR3 DNA sequence: TGTGCCAGCAGCCTCTTAATCCGAATGGGGTACTTC.

The J gene is TRBJ2-7, the V gene TRBV28; 8 nucleotides align to TRBD2. Germline loops: CDR1 MDHEN, CDR2 SYDVKM. This CDR3 is built from 14 residues. Trimming at V came to 4 bases and at J to 3 bases, leaving 5 bases not matched to a gene. The CDR3 coding sequence is TGTGCCAGCAGTTCAATAGCGGGACTCTACGAGCAGTACTTC. Its translation is CASSSIAGLYEQYF.

Regarding this clone: Other nucleotide sequences in the sample specify the same CDR3. This chain links TRBV27 with TRBJ2-7; D perhaps matches TRBD2 (5 bases). CDR1 and CDR2 from the germline V gene are MNHEY and SMNVEV (reference sequence). V lost 3 bases, J lost 6 bases, and 6 bases lay in between. This CDR3 spans 11 amino acids. The CDR3: CASSLGSEQYF. Written as DNA, the CDR3 is TGTGCCAGCAGTTTGGGGAGCGAGCAGTACTTC.

The rearrangement joins TRBV2 to TRBJ2-7; no clear D gene. Germline loops: CDR1 SNHLY, CDR2 FYNNEI. The CDR3 has 12 amino acids. Trimming removed 3 bases from V and 5 bases from J, with 8 bases in between. The CDR3 reads CASSDGVNEQYF. DNA for the CDR3: TGTGCCAGCAGTGATGGGGTCAACGAGCAGTACTTC.

The rearrangement links TRBV6-5 to TRBJ2-1; D ambiguous. Germline V gene sequence: CDR1 MNHEY, CDR2 SVGAGI. This CDR3 comprises 13 residues. V dropped 3 bases and J dropped 6 bases, with 9 bases sitting between them. The CDR3 loop is CASSYRSPNEQFF. The CDR3, as DNA: TGTGCCAGCAGTTATCGGAGCCCCAATGAGCAGTTCTTC.

The chain joins TRBV28 to TRBJ2-6, with D perhaps TRBD1 (5 bases). Germline CDR1 reads MDHEN; CDR2 reads SYDVKM. V was pared by 3 bases and J by 0 bases, with 9 bases between. The CDR3 spans 16 residues. CDR3 coding DNA: TGTGCCAGCAGTTTGACAGTCAGCTCTGGGGCCAACGTCCTGACTTTC. This codes for CASSLTVSSGANVLTF.

This chain joins TRBV5-4 and TRBJ2-5; D gene unclear. There are 13 residues in the CDR3. V lost 0 bases and J lost 5, with 8 bases in between. Germline V lookup: CDR1 SGHNT, CDR2 YYREEE (reference sequence). Written as DNA, the CDR3 is TGTGCCAGCAGCTTGGAGACCTGGGAGACCCAGTACTTC. This translates into CASSLETWETQYF. The whole variable domain, filled in from reference TRBV5-4 and TRBJ2-5, reads ETGVTQSPTHLIKTRGQQVTLRCSSQSGHNTVSWYQQALGQGPQFIFQYYREEENGRGNFPPRFSGLQFPNYSSELNVNALELDDSALYLCASSLETWETQYFGPGTRLLVL.

The chain combines TRBV10-2 with TRBJ2-1; possibly TRBD1 for D (5 bases). The CDR3 runs 14 residues. Per the germline V gene, CDR1 is WSHSY and CDR2 is SAAADI. The germline V and J ends were trimmed by 3 bases and 0 bases, with 6 bases remaining between them. In DNA form, the CDR3 reads TGCGCCAGCAGTGAAGGGGCCTCCTACAATGAGCAGTTCTTC. Its translation is CASSEGASYNEQFF.

The chain is built from TRBV5-6 and TRBJ2-2, with D possibly TRBD1 on 5 matching bases. Trimming removed 0 bases from V and 6 bases from J, with 15 bases in between. The CDR3 runs to 16 residues. Per germline, CDR1 SGHDT and CDR2 YYEEEE. CDR3 residues: CASSLAGYGSPGELFF. The CDR3 nucleotides are TGTGCCAGCAGCTTGGCAGGGTACGGGTCTCCCGGGGAGCTGTTTTTT.

The rearrangement links TRBV19 to TRBJ2-7; D is unclear. Germline values: CDR1 LNHDA, CDR2 SQIVND (reference sequence). This CDR3 has 15 residues. The V gene lost 1 base and the J gene lost 3 bases, with 13 bases spanning the gap. DNA for the CDR3: TGTGCCAGTAGTATAGCCCATGGTAGTATCTACGAGCAGTACTTC. Translated: CASSIAHGSIYEQYF.

This chain uses TRBV19 with TRBJ2-7; no firm D call. The CDR3 runs 13 residues. Germline CDR1 is LNHDA and CDR2 is SQIVND (reference sequence). V shed 5 bases and J shed 7 bases, with 15 bases lying between them. The CDR3 loop reads CASSEMVAEEQYF. The CDR3 DNA sequence: TGTGCCAGTAGTGAGATGGTAGCTGAGGAGCAGTACTTC.